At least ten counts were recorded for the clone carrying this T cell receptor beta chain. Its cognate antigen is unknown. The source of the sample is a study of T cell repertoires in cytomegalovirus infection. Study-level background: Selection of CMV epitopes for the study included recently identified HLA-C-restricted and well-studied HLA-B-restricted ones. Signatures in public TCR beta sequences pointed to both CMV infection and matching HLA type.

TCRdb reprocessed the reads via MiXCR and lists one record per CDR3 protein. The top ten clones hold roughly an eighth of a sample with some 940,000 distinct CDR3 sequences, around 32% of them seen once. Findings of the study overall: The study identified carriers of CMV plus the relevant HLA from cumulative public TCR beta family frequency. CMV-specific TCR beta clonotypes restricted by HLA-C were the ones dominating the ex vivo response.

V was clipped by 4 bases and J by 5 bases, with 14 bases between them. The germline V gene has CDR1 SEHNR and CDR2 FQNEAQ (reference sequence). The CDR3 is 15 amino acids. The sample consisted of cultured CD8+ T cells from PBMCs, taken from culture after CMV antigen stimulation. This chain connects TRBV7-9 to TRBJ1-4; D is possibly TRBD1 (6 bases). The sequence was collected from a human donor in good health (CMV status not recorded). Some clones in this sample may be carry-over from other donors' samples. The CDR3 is CASSSPGTPNEKLFF. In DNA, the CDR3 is TGTGCCAGCAGCTCCCCCGGGACACCGAATGAAAAACTGTTTTTT.